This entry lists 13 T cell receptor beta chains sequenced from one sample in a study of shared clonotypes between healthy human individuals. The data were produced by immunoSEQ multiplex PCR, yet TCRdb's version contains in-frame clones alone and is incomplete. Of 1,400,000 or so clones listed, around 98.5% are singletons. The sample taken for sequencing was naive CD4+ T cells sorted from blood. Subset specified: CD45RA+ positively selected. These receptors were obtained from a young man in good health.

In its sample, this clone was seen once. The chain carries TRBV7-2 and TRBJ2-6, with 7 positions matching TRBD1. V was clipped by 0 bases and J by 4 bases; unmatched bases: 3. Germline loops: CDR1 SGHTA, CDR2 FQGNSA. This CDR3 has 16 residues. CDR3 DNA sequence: TGTGCCAGCAGCTTAGCAACAGGGGCCGGGGCCAACGTCCTGACTTTC. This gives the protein CASSLATGAGANVLTF.

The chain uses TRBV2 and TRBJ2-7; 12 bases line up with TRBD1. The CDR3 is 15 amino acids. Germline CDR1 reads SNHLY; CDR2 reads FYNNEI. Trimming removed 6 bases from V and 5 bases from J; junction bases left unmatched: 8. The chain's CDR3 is CASSKLGTGGNEQYF. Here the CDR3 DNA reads TGTGCCAGCAGCAAGCTGGGGACAGGGGGCAACGAGCAGTACTTC. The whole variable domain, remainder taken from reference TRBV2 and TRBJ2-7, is EPEVTQTPSHQVTQMGQEVILRCVPISNHLYFYWYRQILGQKVEFLVSFYNNEISEKSEIFDDQFSVERPDGSNFTLKIRSTKLEDSAMYFCASSKLGTGGNEQYFGPGTRLTVT.

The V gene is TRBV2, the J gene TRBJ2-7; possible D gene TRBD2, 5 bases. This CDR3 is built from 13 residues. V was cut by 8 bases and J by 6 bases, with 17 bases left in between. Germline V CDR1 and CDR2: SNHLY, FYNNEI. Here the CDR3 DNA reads TGTGCCAGCGTCCGGGAACGGAGCGCCGAGCAGTACTTC. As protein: CASVRERSAEQYF. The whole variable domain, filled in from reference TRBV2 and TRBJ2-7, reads EPEVTQTPSHQVTQMGQEVILRCVPISNHLYFYWYRQILGQKVEFLVSFYNNEISEKSEIFDDQFSVERPDGSNFTLKIRSTKLEDSAMYFCASVRERSAEQYFGPGTRLTVT.

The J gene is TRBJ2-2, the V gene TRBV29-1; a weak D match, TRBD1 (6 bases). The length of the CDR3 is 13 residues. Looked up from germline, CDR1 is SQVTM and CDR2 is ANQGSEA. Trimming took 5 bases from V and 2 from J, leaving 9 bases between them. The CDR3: CSVKGTNTGELFF. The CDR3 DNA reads TGCAGCGTTAAAGGGACAAACACCGGGGAGCTGTTTTTT.

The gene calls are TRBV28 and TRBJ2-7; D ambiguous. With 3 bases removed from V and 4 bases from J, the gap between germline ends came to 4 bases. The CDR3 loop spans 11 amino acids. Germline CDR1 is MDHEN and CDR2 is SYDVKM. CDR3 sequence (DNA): TGTGCCAGCAGTTTTAAGTACGAGCAGTACTTC. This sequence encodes CASSFKYEQYF.

CDR3 DNA: TGCGCCAGCAGCTTGCTCGGTCGGGCGGCAGGGGCGAATGAGCAGTTCTTC. It encodes CASSLLGRAAGANEQFF. V gene TRBV5-1 combines with J gene TRBJ2-1, with a weak D call TRBD1 (6 bases). CDR3 length: 17 residues. V lost 1 base and J 7 bases, leaving 21 bases between the germline ends. The V gene's germline CDR1 is SGHRS and CDR2 YFSETQ.

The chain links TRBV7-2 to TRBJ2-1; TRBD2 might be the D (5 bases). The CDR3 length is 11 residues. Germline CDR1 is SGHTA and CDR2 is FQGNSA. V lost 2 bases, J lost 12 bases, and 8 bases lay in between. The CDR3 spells CASSLIAPQFF. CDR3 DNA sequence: TGTGCCAGCAGCTTAATAGCGCCGCAGTTCTTC.

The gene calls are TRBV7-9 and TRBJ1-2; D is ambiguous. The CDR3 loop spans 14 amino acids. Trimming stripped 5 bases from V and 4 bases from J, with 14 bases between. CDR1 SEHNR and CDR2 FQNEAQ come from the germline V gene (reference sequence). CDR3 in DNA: TGTGCCAGCAGCACACAAGATTCTTTCTATGGCTACACCTTC. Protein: CASSTQDSFYGYTF.

The CDR3 here is CSVASGGAPSYGYTF. Here the CDR3 DNA reads TGCAGCGTTGCGTCAGGGGGCGCCCCGAGCTATGGCTACACCTTC. The chain joins TRBV29-1 to TRBJ1-2; 8 bases fit TRBD1. With 4 bases clipped from V and 4 bases from J, the junction kept 11 bases outside the gene matches. The CDR3 runs 15 residues. Germline lookup yields CDR1 SQVTM and CDR2 ANQGSEA.

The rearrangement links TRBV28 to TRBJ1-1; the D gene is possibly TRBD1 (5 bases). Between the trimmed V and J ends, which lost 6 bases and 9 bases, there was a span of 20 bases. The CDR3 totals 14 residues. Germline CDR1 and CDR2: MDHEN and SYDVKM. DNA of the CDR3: TGTGCCAGCAGCAAGGTGGACATTTACCGAAAAGCTTTCTTT. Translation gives CASSKVDIYRKAFF.

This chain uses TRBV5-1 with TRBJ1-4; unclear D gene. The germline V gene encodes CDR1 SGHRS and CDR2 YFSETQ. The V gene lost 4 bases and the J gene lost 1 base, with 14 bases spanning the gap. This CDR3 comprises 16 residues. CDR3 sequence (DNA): TGCGCCAGCAGCCCCCGAAGACAAGGAACTAATGAAAAACTGTTTTTT. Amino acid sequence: CASSPRRQGTNEKLFF.

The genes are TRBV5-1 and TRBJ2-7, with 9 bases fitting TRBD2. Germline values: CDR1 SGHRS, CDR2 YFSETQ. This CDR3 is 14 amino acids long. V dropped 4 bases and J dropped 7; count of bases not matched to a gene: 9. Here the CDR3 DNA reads TGCGCCAGCAGCCCGGAAGGACTAGCGAGGGAGCAGTACTTC. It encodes CASSPEGLAREQYF.

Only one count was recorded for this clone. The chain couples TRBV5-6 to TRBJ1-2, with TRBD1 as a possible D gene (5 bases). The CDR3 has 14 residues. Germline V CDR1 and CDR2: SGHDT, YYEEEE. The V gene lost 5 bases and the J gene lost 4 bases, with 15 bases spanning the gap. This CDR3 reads CASSLAGPAYGYTF. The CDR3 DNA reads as TGTGCCAGCAGTTTAGCGGGACCGGCCTATGGCTACACCTTC. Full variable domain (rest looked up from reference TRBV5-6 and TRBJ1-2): DAGVTQSPTHLIKTRGQQVTLRCSPKSGHDTVSWYQQALGQGPQFIFQYYEEEERQRGNFPDRFSGHQFPNYSSELNVNALLLGDSALYLCASSLAGPAYGYTFGSGTRLTVV.